The 15 T cell receptor beta chains given below trace back to one sample, sequenced in a study of blood T cells in healthy people across ages. Primed by a sample-barcoded 5' primer and a J-beta primer mix, a second PCR proceeded for about 6 to 12 cycles. Each CDR3 protein is one row after TCRdb ran MiXCR on the 5' RACE reads. The sample yields about 930,000 distinct CDR3 sequences, roughly 29% seen once. This sample was shared with a second study, whose subject was T cells of mothers and their children.

Sequencing was carried out using blood. The receptors shown here come from a middle-aged woman in good health.

In the case of this clonotype: At one of its ends the junction is not consistent with the germline gene, which may arise from a read error. The V call is TRBV20-1, the J call TRBJ2-3; 9 bases are a match to TRBD1. Germline CDR1 DFQATT, CDR2 SNEGSKA (reference sequence). The CDR3 sequence is 14 residues long. The CDR3 spells CCARTGGAGDTQYF. CDR3 sequence (DNA): TGCTGTGCTAGAACAGGGGGCGCCGGAGATACGCAGTATTTT.

This clonotype was picked up many times. V is TRBV5-1 and J is TRBJ2-5; possible D gene TRBD2, 7 bases. V lost 3 bases to trimming and J lost 5 bases, with 14 bases between them. Germline assignment: CDR1 SGHRS and CDR2 YFSETQ. This CDR3 comprises 14 residues. This chain's CDR3 is CASSSVRGAETQYF. CDR3 bases: TGCGCCAGCAGCTCGGTCCGGGGGGCGGAGACCCAGTACTTC.

As for this clonotype: The junction does not match germline at one end; this may be a read error. The genes are TRBV10-3 and TRBJ2-5; 9 nucleotides match TRBD2. From germline, CDR1 is ENHRY and CDR2 SYGVKD. The CDR3 is made up of 14 amino acids. CDR3 sequence (DNA): TGTGCCATCCGGGCTAGCGGGAACCAAGAGATCCAGTACTTC. Residues: CAIRASGNQEIQYF.

This clonotype was seen many times. The chain uses TRBV10-3 and TRBJ2-5; D is possibly TRBD1 or TRBD2 (6 bases each). With 6 bases removed from V and 5 bases from J, the gap between germline ends came to 16 bases. Germline loops: CDR1 ENHRY, CDR2 SYGVKD. The CDR3 covers 14 residues. Here the CDR3 reads CAIRVGGPEETQYF. The DNA of the CDR3 is TGTGCCATCAGGGTTGGGGGGCCGGAGGAGACCCAGTACTTC.

Regarding this clonotype: It may be a read error: a sequence one base away is much more abundant. The V call is TRBV5-5, the J call TRBJ1-2, with 8 bases fitting TRBD1. CDR3 length equals 16 residues. Germline V CDR1 and CDR2: SGHKS, YYEKEE (reference sequence). CDR3 residues: CVSSAIETGEDYGYTF. CDR3 DNA: TGTGTCAGCAGCGCCATAGAGACAGGGGAGGACTATGGCTACACCTTC.

This clonotype was recorded a few times. The V call is TRBV7-8, the J call TRBJ2-7; maybe TRBD2 (6 bases). CDR1 is SGHVS, CDR2 FQNEAQ, per germline. The V gene lost 5 bases and the J gene lost 2 bases, with 16 bases spanning the gap. The CDR3 extends over 15 amino acids. CDR3 residues: CASSAPGTATYEQYF. In DNA form, the CDR3 reads TGTGCCAGCAGCGCTCCCGGGACTGCTACCTACGAGCAGTACTTC.

This chain links TRBV6-2 or TRBV6-3 with TRBJ1-2, with 8 bases that match TRBD1. CDR1 and CDR2 (germline): MNHEY, SVGEGT. This CDR3 has 14 residues. V gave up 6 bases and J gave up 7 bases; unmatched junction bases: 10. For the CDR3, the DNA is TGTGCCAGCAGGGGGACAGGTCGCAGGCTTGGCTACACCTTC. Its translation is CASRGTGRRLGYTF.

The V call is TRBV5-1, the J call TRBJ2-1; D might be TRBD1 (6 bases). The CDR3 spans 19 residues. Germline CDR1 and CDR2: SGHRS and YFSETQ. V was trimmed by 4 bases and J by 4 bases, leaving 27 bases between them. The CDR3 sequence is CASSPRDTEARGDYNEQFF. CDR3 coding DNA: TGCGCCAGCAGCCCCCGAGACACGGAGGCCAGGGGCGATTACAATGAGCAGTTCTTC.

Notes on this clonotype: Germline and junction disagree at one end, which may indicate a read error. The J gene is TRBJ2-7, the V gene TRBV18, with 8 bases that match TRBD1. The CDR3 length is 15 residues. Germline CDR1 KGHSH, CDR2 LQKENI. CDR3 DNA sequence: TGTGCCGGCTCACAAGACAGGGGCTACCCCTACGAGCAGTACTTC. Residues: CAGSQDRGYPYEQYF.

A note on this clonotype: A read error may explain this, as a much larger clone is one base away. V usage is TRBV7-8 and J usage is TRBJ2-7; 11 bases agree with TRBD2. Trimming took 5 bases from V and 3 from J; bases not matched to a gene: 3. CDR3 length equals 14 residues. Per germline, CDR1 SGHVS and CDR2 FQNEAQ. The CDR3 nucleotides are TGTGCCAGCAGCATTAGCGGGGGGGACTACGAGCAGTACTTC. It translates to CASSISGGDYEQYF.

The gene calls are TRBV29-1 and TRBJ2-4; 8 bases map to TRBD1. CDR1 and CDR2 from the germline V gene are SQVTM and ANQGSEA. The V segment lost 6 bases and the J segment 0 bases; nucleotides outside the gene matches: 10. There are 16 residues in the CDR3. The CDR3 loop is CSVRARQGIAKNIQYF. CDR3 bases: TGCAGCGTCAGGGCCCGACAGGGGATAGCCAAAAACATTCAGTACTTC.

This clonotype was found many times. The rearrangement uses TRBV15 and TRBJ1-4; no definite D call. Trimming shortened V by 1 base and J by 5 bases, and 8 bases separated the two germline ends. Germline V gene sequence: CDR1 LNHNV, CDR2 YYDKDF (reference sequence). The CDR3 consists of 14 residues. The CDR3 here is CATSRAGGNEKLFF. The CDR3 DNA is TGTGCCACCAGCAGAGCGGGCGGAAATGAAAAACTGTTTTTT.

The gene calls are TRBV29-1 and TRBJ2-6; TRBD2 might be the D (6 bases). The length of the CDR3 is 14 residues. The germline CDR1 and CDR2 sequences are SQVTM and ANQGSEA. Trimming stripped 6 bases from V and 8 bases from J, with 17 bases between. In DNA, the CDR3 is TGCAGCGTGGAGGGGTTTCGTGGTTCCAACGTCCTGACTTTC. Translated: CSVEGFRGSNVLTF.

In this sample, this clonotype turned up many times. The rearrangement links TRBV5-5 to TRBJ2-1, with TRBD2 identical over 15 bases. Trimming at V came to 4 bases and at J to 10 bases, leaving 9 bases not matched to a gene. CDR1 is SGHKS, CDR2 YYEKEE, per germline (reference sequence). The CDR3 contains 16 residues. The CDR3 bases are TGTGCCAGCAGCGTCCCGGGGACTAGCGGGGGGAAGGAGCAGTTCTTC. This translates into CASSVPGTSGGKEQFF. The whole variable domain, remainder taken from reference TRBV5-5 and TRBJ2-1, is DAGVTQSPTHLIKTRGQQVTLRCSPISGHKSVSWYQQVLGQGPQFIFQYYEKEERGRGNFPDRFSARQFPNYSSELNVNALLLGDSALYLCASSVPGTSGGKEQFFGPGTRLTVL.

V gene TRBV7-2 combines with J gene TRBJ2-7; 9 bases fit TRBD2. The J call could be wrong; TRBJ2-5 is a better fit for the DNA end. CDR1 and CDR2 from the germline V gene are SGHTA and FQGNSA. The CDR3 extends over 17 amino acids. For the CDR3, the DNA is TGTGCCAGCAGCTTAGAGGTAGCGGGGGCGGTTTTAGAGACCCAGTACTTC. Translated, it gives CASSLEVAGAVLETQYF.